This TCR beta chain came from a study of T cell responses to AZD1222 COVID-19 vaccine. Overall study results and limits: Scientists sampled the repertoires only once the peak T cell response had passed.

A remark on this clone: Its antigen is undetermined.

The CDR3 loop spans 14 amino acids. V dropped 5 bases and J dropped 6 bases, with 12 bases sitting between them. The germline CDR1 and CDR2 sequences are KGHDR and SFDVKD. Only in-frame clones appear in the TCRdb table, and some are missing; sequencing was by immunoSEQ multiplex PCR. In the table there are some 190,000 clones, about 91% of which are singletons. The TCR sequence derives from an adult in good health. Material: peripheral blood, obtained on day 0 of AZD1222 vaccination. The genes are TRBV24-1 and TRBJ2-2; D is tentatively TRBD1 or TRBD2 (5 bases each). CDR3 in amino acids: CATSVTRGAGELFF. The CDR3 DNA is TGTGCCACCAGTGTAACTAGAGGGGCCGGGGAGCTGTTTTTT.